The 28 T cell receptor beta chains below all came from one sample that was sequenced in a study of CD8 T cells in Susac syndrome. After extraction with the RNeasy kit, 0.5 to 1 ug of the RNA was reverse transcribed using random hexamers. TCRdb re-called the immunoSEQ multiplex PCR reads through MiXCR, storing one row per CDR3 protein. This table holds about 140,000 distinct CDR3 sequences, around 95% found once. Sequenced input: CD4+ T cells from PBMCs. All receptors derive from a human donor with multiple sclerosis.

This chain uses TRBV18 with TRBJ2-1, with D possibly being TRBD2 (5 bases). Germline loops: CDR1 KGHSH, CDR2 LQKENI. Trimming left V 1 base short and J 8 bases short, with 6 bases between. The CDR3 has 12 amino acids. CDR3 sequence (DNA): TGTGCCAGCTCACCACAAGCGGATGAGCAGTTCTTC. Translated: CASSPQADEQFF.

This sequence joins TRBV27 and TRBJ1-6; 9 nucleotides agree with TRBD1. Germline assignment: CDR1 MNHEY and CDR2 SMNVEV (reference sequence). The CDR3 is 14 residues long. J lost 7 bases, V lost 6 bases, and 4 bases had no gene match. The CDR3 DNA reads as TGTGCCAGCAGCAGAGACAGGGGGAATTCACCCCTCCACTTT. It codes for CASSRDRGNSPLHF.

CDR3 nucleotides: TGTGCCAGCTCCCGGGACGGAGGCTACGAGCAGTACTTC. It encodes CASSRDGGYEQYF. V gene TRBV18 combines with J gene TRBJ2-7; D might be TRBD1 or TRBD2, each matching 5 bases. This CDR3 is 13 amino acids long. V was trimmed by 6 bases and J by 3 bases, leaving 12 bases between them. Germline CDR1 and CDR2: KGHSH and LQKENI.

The CDR3: CSARDARGNQPQHF. As DNA, the CDR3 is TGCAGTGCTAGAGATGCCAGGGGGAACCAGCCCCAGCATTTT. The chain joins TRBV20-1 to TRBJ1-5; 7 bases are a match to TRBD1. This CDR3 comprises 14 residues. CDR1 is DFQATT, CDR2 SNEGSKA, per germline (reference sequence). V shed 0 bases and J 7 bases; nucleotides not matched to a gene: 6.

The chain combines TRBV7-9 with TRBJ2-1; D tentatively fits TRBD1 or TRBD2 (5 bases each). This CDR3 is 10 amino acids long. Germline V gives CDR1 SEHNR, CDR2 FQNEAQ (reference sequence). Between the trimmed V and J ends, which lost 5 bases and 12 bases, there was a span of 8 bases. The CDR3 sequence: CASSGTGQFF. The CDR3 DNA reads TGTGCCAGCAGCGGGACCGGGCAGTTCTTC.

V usage is TRBV20-1 and J usage is TRBJ2-1; 10 nucleotides align to TRBD2. Germline CDR1 reads DFQATT; CDR2 reads SNEGSKA (reference sequence). CDR3 length: 16 residues. Germline trimming cut 3 bases from V and 2 bases from J; bases unmatched to any gene: 7. Written as DNA, the CDR3 is TGCAGTGCTAGCCCCCCAGCGGGGGGGGCCTACAATGAGCAGTTCTTC. It encodes CSASPPAGGAYNEQFF.

The V call is TRBV5-6, the J call TRBJ1-2; a weak D match, TRBD1 (5 bases). Germline V gene lookup returns CDR1 SGHDT and CDR2 YYEEEE. There are 13 residues in the CDR3. Trimming pared 3 bases from V and 5 bases from J, leaving 11 bases between. The CDR3 region has the DNA TGTGCCAGCAGCTCTTTGCAGGGTTATGGCTACACCTTC. It yields the protein CASSSLQGYGYTF.

The gene calls are TRBV6-5 and TRBJ1-5; no definite D call. Germline-derived CDR1 and CDR2 are MNHEY and SVGAGI. The germline V and J ends were trimmed by 0 bases and 9 bases, with 6 bases remaining between them. The CDR3 has 12 residues. The CDR3 DNA reads as TGTGCCAGCAGTTACTCGACGGGGCCCCAGCATTTT. Encoded protein: CASSYSTGPQHF.

This clonotype was observed a single time. The chain has TRBV13 and TRBJ2-5, with D perhaps TRBD2 (6 bases). Deletions cut 5 bases from V and 2 bases from J, with 18 bases between. From germline, CDR1 is PRHDT and CDR2 FYEKMQ (reference sequence). The CDR3 contains 16 residues. CDR3 residues: CASSPNLAEGQETQYF. CDR3 coding DNA: TGTGCCAGCAGCCCGAACTTAGCGGAAGGGCAAGAGACCCAGTACTTC.

J is TRBJ1-1 and V is TRBV25-1; the match to TRBD1 covers 12 bases. With 8 bases clipped from V and 3 bases from J, the junction kept 16 bases outside the gene matches. The CDR3 has 18 amino acids. Germline V gene data show CDR1 as MGHDK and CDR2 as SYGVNS. This chain's CDR3 is CASDRDRGRRLGYTEAFF. As DNA, the CDR3 is TGTGCCAGCGATAGGGACAGGGGGCGCAGATTGGGCTACACTGAAGCTTTCTTT.

The gene calls are TRBV30 and TRBJ1-3, with D maybe TRBD1 (5 bases). The CDR3 is 14 residues long. V dropped 3 bases and J dropped 10 bases, with 19 bases sitting between them. Germline V gene data show CDR1 as GTSNPN and CDR2 as SVGIG (reference sequence). This chain's CDR3 is CAWRSYRSWDTIYF. CDR3 DNA sequence: TGTGCCTGGAGAAGTTACAGGTCCTGGGATACCATATATTTT.

The V gene is TRBV7-9, the J gene TRBJ2-7; D may be TRBD2 (6 bases). The CDR3 is 14 residues long. Germline loops: CDR1 SEHNR, CDR2 FQNEAQ (reference sequence). The V gene lost 5 bases and the J gene lost 0 bases, with 11 bases spanning the gap. The CDR3, as DNA: TGTGCCAGCAGCCGGGACTTGAGCTCCTACGAGCAGTACTTC. It translates to CASSRDLSSYEQYF.

This chain uses TRBV3-1 with TRBJ2-1; no clear D. The CDR3 loop spans 13 amino acids. Per germline, CDR1 LGHDT and CDR2 YNNKEL (reference sequence). V was pared by 6 bases and J by 4 bases, with 10 bases between. CDR3 region: CASSPLGYNEQFF. The CDR3 nucleotides are TGTGCCAGCAGTCCACTGGGATACAATGAGCAGTTCTTC.

The chain combines TRBV20-1 with TRBJ2-1; D is uncertain. This CDR3 comprises 13 residues. Trimming pared 6 bases from V and 10 bases from J, leaving 19 bases between. CDR1 is DFQATT, CDR2 SNEGSKA, per germline (reference sequence). The CDR3 loop is CSANKVFEQEQFF. The CDR3 bases are TGCAGTGCCAATAAGGTATTTGAGCAGGAGCAGTTCTTC.

This clonotype appeared once. This sequence joins TRBV24-1 and TRBJ2-5; D not certain. From germline, CDR1 is KGHDR and CDR2 SFDVKD. V was cut by 0 bases and J by 2 bases, with 9 bases left in between. The CDR3 loop spans 15 amino acids. The CDR3, as DNA: TGTGCCACCAGTGATTTGTTCGGCCAGCAAGAGACCCAGTACTTC. Its protein is CATSDLFGQQETQYF.

The CDR3 DNA sequence: TGTGCCAGCAGCCAAGGGACCACCACTAGGTTCACAGATACGCAGTATTTT. It codes for CASSQGTTTRFTDTQYF. V is TRBV14 and J is TRBJ2-3, with TRBD2 as a possible D gene (5 bases). The CDR3 has 17 amino acids. V lost 1 base, J lost 2 bases, and 16 bases lay in between. Germline loops: CDR1 SGHDN, CDR2 FVKESK.

The rearrangement links TRBV5-1 to TRBJ2-5, with D uncertain. The CDR3 has 11 residues. Looked up from germline, CDR1 is SGHRS and CDR2 is YFSETQ. V was clipped by 7 bases and J by 0 bases, with 4 bases between them. The DNA for the CDR3 is TGCGCCAGCCTGGACCAAGAGACCCAGTACTTC. Encoded protein: CASLDQETQYF.

The chain joins TRBV27 to TRBJ1-2; D might be TRBD1 (5 bases). CDR3 length: 14 residues. The germline CDR1 and CDR2 sequences are MNHEY and SMNVEV (reference sequence). V was trimmed by 3 bases and J by 4 bases, leaving 12 bases between them. Here the CDR3 DNA reads TGTGCCAGCAGTTTTTCGGGGGGTGGCTATGGCTACACCTTC. Its protein product is CASSFSGGGYGYTF.

The rearrangement uses TRBV18 and TRBJ2-7, with a tentative D call TRBD1 (5 bases). The CDR3 is made up of 13 amino acids. Germline V gene sequence: CDR1 KGHSH, CDR2 LQKENI. V was shortened by 3 bases and J by 2 bases, with 8 bases between the two germline ends. The CDR3 protein is CASSPTTAYEQYF. The DNA of the CDR3 is TGTGCCAGCTCACCCACGACAGCCTACGAGCAGTACTTC.

The chain uses TRBV27 and TRBJ1-2; the D gene is possibly TRBD1 (6 bases). Deletions cut 5 bases from V and 7 bases from J, with 11 bases between. This CDR3 region has 12 residues. CDR1 and CDR2 (germline): MNHEY, SMNVEV (reference sequence). The CDR3 is CASSRRGAGYTF. In nucleotides, the CDR3 is TGTGCCAGCAGTCGACGGGGGGCTGGCTACACCTTC.

The V call is TRBV12-3 or TRBV12-4, the J call TRBJ2-1; TRBD2 agrees at 9 bases. The CDR3 loop spans 14 amino acids. V was pared by 1 base and J by 9 bases, with 4 bases of the junction left unmatched. CDR3 DNA sequence: TGTGCCAGCAGTTTAGAGGGACTAGCTCCTGAGCAGTTCTTC. This sequence encodes CASSLEGLAPEQFF.

This chain uses TRBV13 with TRBJ2-1; no clear D. The germline V gene has CDR1 PRHDT and CDR2 FYEKMQ (reference sequence). V lost 3 bases, J lost 7 bases, and 13 bases lay in between. The CDR3 contains 14 residues. CDR3 sequence (DNA): TGTGCCAGCAGCTTCCGATCCAGCCAAAATGAGCAGTTCTTC. Protein product: CASSFRSSQNEQFF.

This chain links TRBV7-2 with TRBJ2-7; a weak D match, TRBD1 (5 bases). This CDR3 has 15 amino acids. Between the trimmed V and J ends, which lost 3 bases and 0 bases, there was a span of 12 bases. From germline, CDR1 is SGHTA and CDR2 FQGNSA. CDR3 protein: CASSFRQTSSYEQYF. CDR3 coding DNA: TGTGCCAGCAGCTTCAGACAGACGAGCTCCTACGAGCAGTACTTC.

The chain joins TRBV29-1 to TRBJ2-5, with D perhaps TRBD1 or TRBD2 (7 bases each). V was shortened by 5 bases and J by 7 bases, with 11 bases between the two germline ends. Germline V CDR1 and CDR2: SQVTM, ANQGSEA. This CDR3 comprises 11 residues. In DNA form, the CDR3 reads TGCAGCGTTCCCAGGGGGGGGACCCAGTACTTC. Protein: CSVPRGGTQYF.

The rearrangement joins TRBV10-3 to TRBJ1-6; D is undetermined. Trimming shortened V by 6 bases and J by 7 bases, and 10 bases separated the two germline ends. This CDR3 spans 13 amino acids. The germline CDR1 and CDR2 sequences are ENHRY and SYGVKD. In nucleotides, the CDR3 is TGTGCCATCAGCGGGTTTGGGAATTCACCCCTCCACTTT. Translating it yields CAISGFGNSPLHF.

This chain uses TRBV27 with TRBJ1-1; D not resolved. The CDR3 totals 12 residues. Trimming pared 5 bases from V and 1 base from J, leaving 5 bases between. Germline-derived CDR1 and CDR2 are MNHEY and SMNVEV (reference sequence). CDR3 region: CASSQTNTEAFF. The CDR3 DNA reads TGTGCCAGCAGTCAAACGAACACTGAAGCTTTCTTT.

The chain employs TRBV2 and TRBJ2-1, with 8 bases aligning to TRBD1. The V gene's germline CDR1 is SNHLY and CDR2 FYNNEI. V shed 0 bases, J shed 12 bases, and the junction held 4 bases outside the gene matches. This CDR3 has 13 amino acids. In nucleotides, the CDR3 is TGTGCCAGCAGTGAAGCCACAGGGGGAGGGCAGTTCTTC. Protein sequence: CASSEATGGGQFF. Full variable domain (rest looked up from reference TRBV2 and TRBJ2-1): EPEVTQTPSHQVTQMGQEVILRCVPISNHLYFYWYRQILGQKVEFLVSFYNNEISEKSEIFDDQFSVERPDGSNFTLKIRSTKLEDSAMYFCASSEATGGGQFFGPGTRLTVL.

The chain links TRBV20-1 to TRBJ1-2; no definite D call. Germline values: CDR1 DFQATT, CDR2 SNEGSKA (reference sequence). The CDR3 runs to 11 residues. The chain's CDR3 is CIPRGDYGYTF. Written as DNA, the CDR3 is TGCATCCCCCGCGGAGACTATGGCTACACCTTC.